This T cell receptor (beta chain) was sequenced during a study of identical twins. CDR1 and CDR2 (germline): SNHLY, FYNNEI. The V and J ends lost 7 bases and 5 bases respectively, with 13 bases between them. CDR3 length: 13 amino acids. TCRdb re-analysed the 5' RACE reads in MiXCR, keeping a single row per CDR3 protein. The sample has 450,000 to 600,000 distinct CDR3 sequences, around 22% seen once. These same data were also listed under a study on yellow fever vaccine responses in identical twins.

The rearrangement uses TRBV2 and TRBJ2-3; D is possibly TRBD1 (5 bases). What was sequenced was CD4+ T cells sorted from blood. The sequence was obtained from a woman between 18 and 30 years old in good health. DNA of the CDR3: TGTGCCAGCAACCCGCGAACAGGAGATACGCAGTATTTT. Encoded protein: CASNPRTGDTQYF.